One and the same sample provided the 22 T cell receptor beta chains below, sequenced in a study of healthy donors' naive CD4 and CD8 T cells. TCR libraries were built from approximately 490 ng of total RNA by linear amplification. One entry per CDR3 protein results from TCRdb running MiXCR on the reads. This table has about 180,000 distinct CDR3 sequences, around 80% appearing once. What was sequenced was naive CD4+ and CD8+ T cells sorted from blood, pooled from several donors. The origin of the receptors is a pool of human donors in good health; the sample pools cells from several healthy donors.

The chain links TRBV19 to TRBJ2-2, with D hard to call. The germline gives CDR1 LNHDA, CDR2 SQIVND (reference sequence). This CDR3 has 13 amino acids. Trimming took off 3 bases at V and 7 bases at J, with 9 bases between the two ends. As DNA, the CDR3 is TGTGCCAGTAGTATTTTAGGATACGGGGAGCTGTTTTTT. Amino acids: CASSILGYGELFF.

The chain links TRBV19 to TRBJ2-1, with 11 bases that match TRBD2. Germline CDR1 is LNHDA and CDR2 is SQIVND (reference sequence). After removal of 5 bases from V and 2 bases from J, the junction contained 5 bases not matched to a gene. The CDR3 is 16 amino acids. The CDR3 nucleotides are TGTGCCAGTAGTCCTGTAGCGGGAGGGCCCTACAATGAGCAGTTCTTC. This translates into CASSPVAGGPYNEQFF.

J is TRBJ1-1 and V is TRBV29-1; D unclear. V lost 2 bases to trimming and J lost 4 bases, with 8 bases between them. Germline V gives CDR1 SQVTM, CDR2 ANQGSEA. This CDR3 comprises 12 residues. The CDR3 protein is CSVERGVTEAFF. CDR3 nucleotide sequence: TGCAGCGTTGAACGTGGGGTCACTGAAGCTTTCTTT.

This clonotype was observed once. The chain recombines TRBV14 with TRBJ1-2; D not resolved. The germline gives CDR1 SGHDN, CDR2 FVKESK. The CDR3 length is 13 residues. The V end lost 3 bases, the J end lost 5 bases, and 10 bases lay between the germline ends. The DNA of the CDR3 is TGTGCCAGCAGCCAGCAAGGCGGGTATGGCTACACCTTC. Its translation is CASSQQGGYGYTF.

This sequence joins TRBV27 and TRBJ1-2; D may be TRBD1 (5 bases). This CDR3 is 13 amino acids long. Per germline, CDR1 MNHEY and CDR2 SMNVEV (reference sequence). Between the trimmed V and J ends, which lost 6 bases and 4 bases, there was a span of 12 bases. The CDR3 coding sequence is TGTGCCAGCAGCTTAGCAGGGTTCTATGGCTACACCTTC. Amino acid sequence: CASSLAGFYGYTF.

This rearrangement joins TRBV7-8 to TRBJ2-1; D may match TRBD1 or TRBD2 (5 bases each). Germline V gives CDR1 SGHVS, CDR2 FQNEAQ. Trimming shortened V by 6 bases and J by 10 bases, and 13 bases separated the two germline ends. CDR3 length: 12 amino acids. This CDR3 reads CASRLRGDEQFF. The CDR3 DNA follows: TGTGCCAGCAGGTTAAGGGGAGACGAGCAGTTCTTC.

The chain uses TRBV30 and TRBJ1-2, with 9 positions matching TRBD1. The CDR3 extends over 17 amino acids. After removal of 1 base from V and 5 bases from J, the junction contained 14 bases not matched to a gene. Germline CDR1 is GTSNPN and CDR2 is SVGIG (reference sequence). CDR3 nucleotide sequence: TGTGCCTGGAGTGGTGGGTCGAGGGACAGGGAAAGGTATGGCTACACCTTC. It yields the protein CAWSGGSRDRERYGYTF.

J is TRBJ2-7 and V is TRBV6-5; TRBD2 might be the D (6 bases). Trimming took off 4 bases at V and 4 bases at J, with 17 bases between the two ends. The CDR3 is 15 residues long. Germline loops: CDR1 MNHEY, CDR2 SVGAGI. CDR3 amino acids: CASSSGGGINYEQYF. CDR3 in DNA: TGTGCCAGCAGTTCCGGCGGCGGGATTAATTACGAGCAGTACTTC.

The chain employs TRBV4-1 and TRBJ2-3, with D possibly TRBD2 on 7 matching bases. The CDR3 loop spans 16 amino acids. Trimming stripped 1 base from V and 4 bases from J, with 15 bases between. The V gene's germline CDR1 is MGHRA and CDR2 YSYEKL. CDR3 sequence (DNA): TGCGCCAGCAGCCAAGGTCGGGGGGCGCTAGCAGATACGCAGTATTTT. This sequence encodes CASSQGRGALADTQYF.

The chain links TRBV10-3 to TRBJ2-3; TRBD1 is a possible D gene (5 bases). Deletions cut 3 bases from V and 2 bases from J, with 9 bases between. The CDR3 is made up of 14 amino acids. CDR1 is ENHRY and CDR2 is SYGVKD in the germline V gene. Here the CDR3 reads CAISEGVSTDTQYF. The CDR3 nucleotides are TGTGCCATCAGTGAAGGGGTGTCCACAGATACGCAGTATTTT.

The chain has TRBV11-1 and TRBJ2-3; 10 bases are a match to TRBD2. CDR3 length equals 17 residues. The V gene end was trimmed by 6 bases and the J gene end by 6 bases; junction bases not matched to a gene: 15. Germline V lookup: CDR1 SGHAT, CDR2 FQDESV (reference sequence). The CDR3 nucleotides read TGTGCCAGCAGTTCTAGCGGGAGAAGTTGGACAAGCGATACGCAGTATTTT. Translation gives CASSSSGRSWTSDTQYF. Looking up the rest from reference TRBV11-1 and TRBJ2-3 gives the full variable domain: EAEVAQSPRYKITEKSQAVAFWCDPISGHATLYWYRQILGQGPELLVQFQDESVVDDSQLPKDRFSAERLKGVDSTLKIQPAELGDSAMYLCASSSSGRSWTSDTQYFGPGTRLTVL.

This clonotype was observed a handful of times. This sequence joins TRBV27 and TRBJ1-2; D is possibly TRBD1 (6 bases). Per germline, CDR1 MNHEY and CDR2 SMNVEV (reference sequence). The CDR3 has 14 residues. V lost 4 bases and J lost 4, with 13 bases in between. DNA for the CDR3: TGTGCCAGCAGTTCACAGGGCCTGGGCTATGGCTACACCTTC. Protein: CASSSQGLGYGYTF.

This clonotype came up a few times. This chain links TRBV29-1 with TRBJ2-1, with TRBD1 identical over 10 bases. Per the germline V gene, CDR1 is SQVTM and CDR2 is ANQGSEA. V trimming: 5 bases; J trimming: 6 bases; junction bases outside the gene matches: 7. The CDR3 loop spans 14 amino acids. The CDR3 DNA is TGCAGCGTTCAGGCCGGGACAGGGGTCAATGAGCAGTTCTTC. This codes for CSVQAGTGVNEQFF.

Here the CDR3 DNA reads TGTGCCAGCAGCTATGACCCTCTATCTGAGACCCAGTACTTC. Its translation: CASSYDPLSETQYF. The chain recombines TRBV7-8 with TRBJ2-5; no firm D call. Trimming removed 4 bases from V and 5 bases from J, with 14 bases in between. The germline gives CDR1 SGHVS, CDR2 FQNEAQ. The CDR3 is 14 residues long.

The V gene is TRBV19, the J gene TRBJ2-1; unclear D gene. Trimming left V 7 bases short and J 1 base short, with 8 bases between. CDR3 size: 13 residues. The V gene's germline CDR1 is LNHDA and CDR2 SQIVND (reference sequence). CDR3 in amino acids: CASTSRSYNEQFF. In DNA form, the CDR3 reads TGTGCCAGTACATCACGTTCCTACAATGAGCAGTTCTTC.

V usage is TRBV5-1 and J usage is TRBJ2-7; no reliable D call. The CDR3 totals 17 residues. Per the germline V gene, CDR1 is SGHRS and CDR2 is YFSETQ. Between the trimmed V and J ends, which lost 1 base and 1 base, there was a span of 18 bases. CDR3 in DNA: TGCGCCAGCAGCTTGAGGGCTTCAGAGTCTTATTCCTACGAGCAGTACTTC. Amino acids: CASSLRASESYSYEQYF. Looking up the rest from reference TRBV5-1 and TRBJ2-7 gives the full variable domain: KAGVTQTPRYLIKTRGQQVTLSCSPISGHRSVSWYQQTPGQGLQFLFEYFSETQRNKGNFPGRFSGRQFSNSRSEMNVSTLELGDSALYLCASSLRASESYSYEQYFGPGTRLTVT.

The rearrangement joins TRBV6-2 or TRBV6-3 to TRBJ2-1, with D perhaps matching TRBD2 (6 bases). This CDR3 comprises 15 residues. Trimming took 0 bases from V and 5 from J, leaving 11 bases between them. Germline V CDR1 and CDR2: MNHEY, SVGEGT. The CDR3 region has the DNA TGTGCCAGCAGTTACTCCGGAGGAGGGGACAATGAGCAGTTCTTC. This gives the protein CASSYSGGGDNEQFF.

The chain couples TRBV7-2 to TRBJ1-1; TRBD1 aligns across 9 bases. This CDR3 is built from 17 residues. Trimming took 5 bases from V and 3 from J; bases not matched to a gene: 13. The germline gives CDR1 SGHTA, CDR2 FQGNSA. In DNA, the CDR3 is TGTGCCAGCAGCGTCCGGGACAGGGTTCCGGTAGACACTGAAGCTTTCTTT. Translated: CASSVRDRVPVDTEAFF. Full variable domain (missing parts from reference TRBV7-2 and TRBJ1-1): GAGVSQSPSNKVTEKGKDVELRCDPISGHTALYWYRQSLGQGLEFLIYFQGNSAPDKSGLPSDRFSAERTGGSVSTLTIQRTQQEDSAVYLCASSVRDRVPVDTEAFFGQGTRLTVV.

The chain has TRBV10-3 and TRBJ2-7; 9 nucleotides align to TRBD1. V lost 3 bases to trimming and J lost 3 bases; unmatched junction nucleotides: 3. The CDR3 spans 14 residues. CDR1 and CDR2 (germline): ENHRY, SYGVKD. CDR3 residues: CAISDGDRDYEQYF. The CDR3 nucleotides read TGTGCCATCAGTGATGGGGACAGGGACTACGAGCAGTACTTC.

CDR3 bases: TGTGCCAGCAGTGCGGGAATGAATGAGCAGTTCTTC. This translates into CASSAGMNEQFF. The chain employs TRBV27 and TRBJ2-1; possible D gene TRBD2, 6 bases. The length of the CDR3 is 12 residues. Per germline, CDR1 MNHEY and CDR2 SMNVEV (reference sequence). V lost 5 bases and J lost 7, with 9 bases in between.

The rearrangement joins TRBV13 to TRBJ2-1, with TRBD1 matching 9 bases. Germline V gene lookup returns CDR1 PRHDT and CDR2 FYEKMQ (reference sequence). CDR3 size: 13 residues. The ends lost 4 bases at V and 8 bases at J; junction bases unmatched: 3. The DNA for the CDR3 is TGTGCCAGCAGCTCAGGACAGGGGTATGAGCAGTTCTTC. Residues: CASSSGQGYEQFF. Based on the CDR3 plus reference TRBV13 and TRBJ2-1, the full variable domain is AAGVIQSPRHLIKEKRETATLKCYPIPRHDTVYWYQQGPGQDPQFLISFYEKMQSDKGSIPDRFSAQQFSDYHSELNMSSLELGDSALYFCASSSGQGYEQFFGPGTRLTVL.

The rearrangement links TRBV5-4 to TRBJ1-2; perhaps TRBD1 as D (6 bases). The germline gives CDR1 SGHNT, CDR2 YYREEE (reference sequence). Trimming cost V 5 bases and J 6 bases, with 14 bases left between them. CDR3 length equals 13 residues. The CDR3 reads CASSQQGYDGYTF. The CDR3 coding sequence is TGTGCCAGCAGTCAACAGGGTTATGATGGCTACACCTTC.